This T cell receptor beta chain is drawn from a study of metastatic and nonmetastatic thyroid tumors. Study details: Malignant thyroid and benign thyroid patients provided blood and tumor or nodule tissue whose repertoires were compared. Study-wide results and caveats: Significantly higher TCR beta diversity was reportedly seen in malignant thyroid tumors than benign nodules, in blood and tumor.

V was clipped by 6 bases and J by 7 bases; unmatched bases: 3. This CDR3 region has 13 residues. The germline V gene has CDR1 MNHNS and CDR2 SASEGT. This clone appeared a few times. Antigen specificity is unknown. Treatment of any kind had been given to no patient before thyroid surgery. In the original analysis: Across clinicopathological groups, CDR3 differences served as the basis for building a distant-metastasis classifier for papillary thyroid cancer. TCRdb reprocessed the PCR reads using MiXCR. The V and J calls were not made by the authors but by TCRdb's processing. The data show some 60,000 clones, 25% to 30% seen once.

This rearrangement joins TRBV6-1 to TRBJ2-1; the match to TRBD1 covers 10 bases. The sample was blood. The receptor was isolated from a female donor with papillary thyroid cancer or a benign thyroid nodule (not recorded which). Some clones in this sample may be carry-over from other donors' samples. The CDR3 nucleotides read TGTGCCAGCAGCGGGACAGGGGTTAATGAGCAGTTCTTC. Protein: CASSGTGVNEQFF.